Below, 24 T cell receptor beta chains from the same sample are listed, as sequenced in a study of T cells after yellow fever vaccination. MiXCR was run by TCRdb on the 5' RACE reads, yielding one entry per CDR3 protein. The data show 450,000 to 650,000 distinct CDR3 sequences, with approximately 15% seen just once and about an eighth held by the top ten. The specimen was PBMCs, collected on the day of the yellow fever booster vaccination. Receptors originate from a man in his thirties or forties who received the YFV17D yellow fever vaccine.

V gene TRBV7-9 combines with J gene TRBJ2-3; D ambiguous. The CDR3 runs to 11 residues. With 6 bases removed from V and 10 bases from J, the gap between germline ends came to 11 bases. The V gene's germline CDR1 is SEHNR and CDR2 FQNEAQ (reference sequence). The CDR3 coding sequence is TGTGCCAGCAGATCCCTAAGTTCGCAGTATTTT. Its translation is CASRSLSSQYF.

The chain joins TRBV29-1 to TRBJ2-4, with 11 bases lining up with TRBD1. The CDR3 loop spans 10 amino acids. Germline V gene data show CDR1 as SQVTM and CDR2 as ANQGSEA. The CDR3 coding sequence is TGCGGGACAGGGGGGGACATTCAGTACTTC. It specifies CGTGGDIQYF. Full variable domain (remainder filled in from reference TRBV29-1 and TRBJ2-4): SAVISQKPSRDICQRGTSLTIQCQVDSQVTMMFWYRQQPGQSLTLIATANQGSEATYESGFVIDKFPISRPNLTFSTLTVSNMSPEDSSIYLCGTGGDIQYFGAGTRLSVL.

The genes are TRBV5-4 and TRBJ2-1; unclear D gene. The CDR3 is 14 amino acids. The V gene lost 1 base and the J gene lost 7 bases, with 12 bases spanning the gap. CDR1 and CDR2 from the germline V gene are SGHNT and YYREEE (reference sequence). Written as DNA, the CDR3 is TGTGCCAGCAGCTTGTCATCGTCCAGGAATGAGCAGTTCTTC. Translated, it gives CASSLSSSRNEQFF.

This clonotype was picked up a small number of times. V and J are TRBV3-1 and TRBJ2-1; tentatively, D is TRBD1 (6 bases). V was trimmed by 2 bases and J by 7 bases, leaving 18 bases between them. CDR3 length equals 16 residues. Germline CDR1 LGHDT, CDR2 YNNKEL (reference sequence). CDR3 in amino acids: CASSQPTGIGLNEQFF. CDR3 nucleotide sequence: TGTGCCAGCAGCCAACCCACAGGGATTGGGCTAAATGAGCAGTTCTTC.

The chain links TRBV5-1 to TRBJ2-7; D uncertain. Germline V gives CDR1 SGHRS, CDR2 YFSETQ. This CDR3 has 15 amino acids. Trimming shortened V by 0 bases and J by 0 bases, and 10 bases separated the two germline ends. CDR3 coding DNA: TGCGCCAGCAGCTTGGTCGCTTCCAGCTCCTACGAGCAGTACTTC. As protein: CASSLVASSSYEQYF.

The rearrangement links TRBV5-4 to TRBJ1-6, with D unresolved. Trimming shortened V by 0 bases and J by 11 bases, and 6 bases separated the two germline ends. The CDR3 has 12 residues. From germline, CDR1 is SGHNT and CDR2 YYREEE (reference sequence). For the CDR3, the DNA is TGTGCCAGCAGCTTGGATGGGCCACCCCTCCACTTT. Translated, it gives CASSLDGPPLHF.

The chain carries TRBV6-2 or TRBV6-3 and TRBJ2-1, with D possibly TRBD2 on 5 matching bases. The germline gives CDR1 MNHEY, CDR2 SVGEGT. The CDR3 consists of 14 residues. V shed 2 bases and J shed 8 bases, with 13 bases lying between them. The chain's CDR3 is CASSYGLGYDEQFF. The CDR3 region has the DNA TGTGCCAGCAGTTACGGACTGGGGTACGATGAGCAGTTCTTC.

The J gene is TRBJ2-3, the V gene TRBV7-2; possible D gene TRBD2, 5 bases. Between the trimmed V and J ends, which lost 3 bases and 2 bases, there was a span of 15 bases. The CDR3 is 16 residues long. Germline lookup yields CDR1 SGHTA and CDR2 FQGNSA. This chain's CDR3 is CASSFLFGEFTDTQYF. In nucleotides, the CDR3 is TGTGCCAGCAGCTTTTTATTCGGGGAGTTCACAGATACGCAGTATTTT.

This clonotype was recorded a few times. CDR3 nucleotides: TGTGCCAGCAGTTATGGACAGCATAGCAATCAGCCCCAGCATTTT. It yields the protein CASSYGQHSNQPQHF. The genes are TRBV6-2 or TRBV6-3 and TRBJ1-5; possible D gene TRBD1, 6 bases. The CDR3 length is 15 residues. V lost 3 bases to trimming and J lost 0 bases, with 9 bases between them. Germline-derived CDR1 and CDR2 are MNHEY and SVGEGT.

The chain uses TRBV4-3 and TRBJ2-1, with TRBD2 matching 7 bases. This CDR3 region has 17 residues. Germline V gives CDR1 LGHNA, CDR2 YSLEER. The V gene end was trimmed by 1 base and the J gene end by 6 bases; junction bases not matched to a gene: 12. The CDR3 DNA reads TGCGCCAGCAGCCAAGCTACCGGGACTACCGCGATCAATGAGCAGTTCTTC. Protein: CASSQATGTTAINEQFF.

This clonotype was seen more than once but under ten times. The V call is TRBV6-2 or TRBV6-3, the J call TRBJ2-7; TRBD1 agrees at 9 bases. Germline values: CDR1 MNHEY, CDR2 SVGEGT. The CDR3 totals 14 residues. After removal of 6 bases from V and 6 bases from J, the junction contained 9 bases not matched to a gene. This CDR3 reads CASSPGQGAVEQYF. CDR3 bases: TGTGCCAGCAGCCCGGGACAGGGAGCGGTCGAGCAGTACTTC.

This chain links TRBV6-2 or TRBV6-3 with TRBJ1-5; TRBD1 might be the D (6 bases). V was shortened by 7 bases and J by 10 bases, with 23 bases between the two germline ends. The length of the CDR3 is 15 residues. Germline V gene sequence: CDR1 MNHEY, CDR2 SVGEGT. CDR3 nucleotide sequence: TGTGCCAGCATCGAAGTAGGGACGGCTGGGGGCCCCCAGCATTTT. Translating gives CASIEVGTAGGPQHF.

This sequence joins TRBV10-3 and TRBJ2-7; no definite D call. CDR1 ENHRY and CDR2 SYGVKD come from the germline V gene. This CDR3 comprises 13 residues. V lost 0 bases and J lost 6, with 9 bases in between. The CDR3 spells CAISESPEVEQYF. The CDR3 DNA reads as TGTGCCATCAGTGAGTCACCTGAGGTCGAGCAGTACTTC.

This clonotype was counted a few times. The rearrangement joins TRBV10-3 to TRBJ2-5; 8 bases map to TRBD1. The CDR3 sequence is 14 residues long. Germline V gene sequence: CDR1 ENHRY, CDR2 SYGVKD. V lost 4 bases, J lost 5 bases, and 6 bases stayed unmatched. The CDR3 DNA sequence: TGTGCCATCAGTGCAGGGGGCGCGTGGGAGACCCAGTACTTC. Translated: CAISAGGAWETQYF.

This clonotype was seen ten or more times. J is TRBJ1-5 and V is TRBV15, with TRBD1 matching over 8 bases. The germline CDR1 and CDR2 sequences are LNHNV and YYDKDF (reference sequence). V trimming: 8 bases; J trimming: 7 bases; junction bases outside the gene matches: 7. This CDR3 has 13 amino acids. The chain's CDR3 is CATAGGANQPQHF. CDR3 DNA sequence: TGTGCCACCGCAGGGGGCGCGAACCAGCCCCAGCATTTT. Filled out from reference TRBV15 and TRBJ1-5, the complete variable domain reads DAMVIQNPRYQVTQFGKPVTLSCSQTLNHNVMYWYQQKSSQAPKLLFHYYDKDFNNEADTPDNFQSRRPNTSFCFLDIRSPGLGDTAMYLCATAGGANQPQHFGDGTRLSIL.

V usage is TRBV7-2 and J usage is TRBJ2-2; D is ambiguous. In germline, CDR1 is SGHTA, CDR2 FQGNSA. The CDR3 loop spans 14 amino acids. CDR3 residues: CATSQSANTGELFF. The CDR3 DNA is TGTGCAACCTCGCAAAGCGCGAACACCGGGGAGCTGTTTTTT.

The chain links TRBV6-1 to TRBJ2-5; D possibly corresponds to TRBD2 (5 bases). Germline V CDR1 and CDR2: MNHNS, SASEGT. This CDR3 spans 14 amino acids. Trimming cost V 6 bases and J 7 bases, with 18 bases left between them. CDR3 nucleotides: TGTGCCAGCAGCCTAGAGGGTAGGGTAGCGACCCAGTACTTC. This translates into CASSLEGRVATQYF.

This clonotype has ten or more counts. CDR3 residues: CASGQGGAGELFF. CDR3 sequence (DNA): TGCGCCTCAGGACAGGGAGGCGCCGGGGAGCTGTTTTTT. This chain connects TRBV5-1 to TRBJ2-2; 8 bases map to TRBD1. The CDR3 loop spans 13 amino acids. Unmatched junction bases numbered 8, after V lost 10 bases and J lost 6 bases. CDR1 and CDR2 from the germline V gene are SGHRS and YFSETQ.

This clonotype was seen a handful of times. The rearrangement joins TRBV19 to TRBJ2-7; 7 positions agree with TRBD1. Germline V gene data show CDR1 as LNHDA and CDR2 as SQIVND (reference sequence). V shed 4 bases and J 2 bases; nucleotides not matched to a gene: 8. This CDR3 spans 15 amino acids. The CDR3 loop reads CASSKTTGNAYEQYF. CDR3 in DNA: TGTGCCAGTAGTAAAACGACAGGGAATGCCTACGAGCAGTACTTC.

The V and J genes are TRBV6-1 and TRBJ1-5; D gene ambiguous. The CDR3 loop spans 14 amino acids. In germline, CDR1 is MNHNS, CDR2 SASEGT. Trimming removed 8 bases from V and 4 bases from J, with 15 bases in between. In DNA, the CDR3 is TGTGCCAGCGCCCTCACTTGGGGTAATCAGCCCCAGCATTTT. Amino acids: CASALTWGNQPQHF.

The sample holds a few counts of this clonotype. CDR3 in amino acids: CSGWPAGAVQETQYF. Here the CDR3 DNA reads TGCAGTGGGTGGCCGGCGGGAGCCGTCCAAGAGACCCAGTACTTC. The chain employs TRBV20-1 and TRBJ2-5, with 7 bases matching TRBD2. The CDR3 contains 15 residues. The V gene's germline CDR1 is DFQATT and CDR2 SNEGSKA (reference sequence). Germline trimming cut 7 bases from V and 1 base from J; bases unmatched to any gene: 12.

At least ten counts were recorded for this clonotype. This rearrangement joins TRBV29-1 to TRBJ2-3; a possible D gene is TRBD1 (5 bases). Germline assignment: CDR1 SQVTM and CDR2 ANQGSEA. The V end lost 7 bases, the J end lost 2 bases, and 16 bases lay between the germline ends. This CDR3 comprises 14 residues. The CDR3 nucleotides read TGCAGCGGGACAAGACCGACTGACACAGATACGCAGTATTTT. It yields the protein CSGTRPTDTDTQYF.

This clonotype was found a few times. The rearrangement joins TRBV27 to TRBJ2-7, with 7 nucleotides matching TRBD1. The germline gives CDR1 MNHEY, CDR2 SMNVEV (reference sequence). CDR3 length: 15 amino acids. V dropped 5 bases and J dropped 2; count of bases not matched to a gene: 9. The CDR3: CASSPLTRGTYEQYF. The CDR3, as DNA: TGTGCCAGCAGTCCTCTTACCAGGGGGACCTACGAGCAGTACTTC.

This clonotype was seen ten or more times. The chain carries TRBV5-1 and TRBJ2-1, with D uncertain. CDR1 and CDR2 (germline): SGHRS, YFSETQ. The CDR3 consists of 13 residues. The V gene lost 3 bases and the J gene lost 9 bases, with 13 bases spanning the gap. CDR3 nucleotides: TGCGCCAGCAGCTCCGGACCCCTCGGTGAGCAGTTCTTC. Protein sequence: CASSSGPLGEQFF.